These 9 T cell receptor beta chains originate from one sample sequenced in a study of blood T cell repertoires in COVID-19 (dated by TCRdb to 2020 to 2021). Libraries were made using the immunoSEQ multiplex PCR assay. As stored in TCRdb, this immuneACCESS dataset retains in-frame rearrangements with V and J assigned. A fraction of the clones does not appear; measured against another copy, unresolved V genes explain less than half of the discrepancy, and the remainder lacks a known reason. The sample includes about 110,000 clones, with approximately 85% observed a single time. Approximately 2.5% of the sample goes to the ten largest clones. The sample consisted of peripheral blood. The receptors derive from a human donor in a cohort sampled during active COVID-19.

The genes are TRBV2 and TRBJ2-2, with a tentative D call TRBD1 (5 bases). Per the germline V gene, CDR1 is SNHLY and CDR2 is FYNNEI. V was clipped by 3 bases and J by 0 bases, with 8 bases between them. The CDR3 contains 15 residues. The CDR3 coding sequence is TGTGCCAGCAGTGATTACAGGACGAACACCGGGGAGCTGTTTTTT. It yields the protein CASSDYRTNTGELFF.

V usage is TRBV19 and J usage is TRBJ2-3, with 7 positions matching TRBD1. Germline V gene data show CDR1 as LNHDA and CDR2 as SQIVND (reference sequence). Trimming removed 6 bases from V and 1 base from J; junction bases left unmatched: 7. The CDR3 contains 15 residues. Here the CDR3 reads CASRLEDRRTDTQYF. CDR3 DNA: TGTGCCAGTAGGCTTGAGGACAGGCGCACAGATACGCAGTATTTT.

Many counts were recorded for this clone. Within the sample, other DNA sequences also encode this same CDR3. J is TRBJ2-3 and V is TRBV18; TRBD2 matches at 9 bases. The CDR3 extends over 17 amino acids. Losses at the gene ends were 0 bases for V and 0 bases for J; bases not matched to a gene: 4. Germline V gene sequence: CDR1 KGHSH, CDR2 LQKENI. CDR3 nucleotides: TGTGCCAGCTCACCACCCCGGAGCGGGAGGAGCACAGATACGCAGTATTTT. Translating gives CASSPPRSGRSTDTQYF. Full variable domain (remainder filled in from reference TRBV18 and TRBJ2-3): NAGVMQNPRHLVRRRGQEARLRCSPMKGHSHVYWYRQLPEEGLKFMVYLQKENIIDESGMPKERFSAEFPKEGPSILRIQQVVRGDSAAYFCASSPPRSGRSTDTQYFGPGTRLTVL.

The chain has TRBV6-5 and TRBJ1-1, with 9 bases matching TRBD1. The CDR3 runs to 15 residues. Germline V gives CDR1 MNHEY, CDR2 SVGAGI. Trimming at V came to 0 bases and at J to 5 bases, leaving 4 bases not matched to a gene. CDR3 DNA sequence: TGTGCCAGCAGTTACTCCGACAGGGGGATGACTGAAGCTTTCTTT. Its protein is CASSYSDRGMTEAFF.

The chain couples TRBV7-8 to TRBJ2-4; 7 bases are shared with TRBD1. Germline assignment: CDR1 SGHVS and CDR2 FQNEAQ. The V gene end was trimmed by 5 bases and the J gene end by 0 bases; junction bases not matched to a gene: 13. CDR3 length: 18 amino acids. The CDR3 here is CASSTRQGATLAKNIQYF. The CDR3 nucleotides read TGTGCCAGCAGCACCCGACAGGGAGCTACGCTAGCCAAAAACATTCAGTACTTC.

The gene calls are TRBV3-1 (or the pseudogene TRBV3-2) and TRBJ2-5, with D possibly TRBD2 on 6 matching bases. V was shortened by 8 bases and J by 5 bases, with 15 bases between the two germline ends. Germline CDR1 is LGHDT and CDR2 is YNNKEL (reference sequence). The CDR3 runs to 13 residues. Here the CDR3 reads CASRLGGRETQYF. CDR3 bases: TGTGCCAGCCGGCTGGGGGGTCGCGAGACCCAGTACTTC.

The chain recombines TRBV5-1 with TRBJ2-5; tentative D call: TRBD2 (6 bases). Per the germline V gene, CDR1 is SGHRS and CDR2 is YFSETQ. V was shortened by 4 bases and J by 2 bases, with 15 bases between the two germline ends. This CDR3 contains 15 residues. The CDR3 nucleotides are TGCGCCAGCAGCCCCCGGGGGTCCACACAAGAGACCCAGTACTTC. Translation gives CASSPRGSTQETQYF.

V usage is TRBV27 and J usage is TRBJ2-7, with D possibly TRBD1 on 5 matching bases. CDR1 and CDR2 from the germline V gene are MNHEY and SMNVEV (reference sequence). V lost 3 bases to trimming and J lost 2 bases, with 8 bases between them. The CDR3 is 13 amino acids. CDR3 DNA: TGTGCCAGCAGTTTCCTACAGGCCTACGAGCAGTACTTC. Its protein product is CASSFLQAYEQYF.

This clone was counted once. The chain recombines TRBV3-1 (or the pseudogene TRBV3-2) with TRBJ2-1, with no clear D. Germline V CDR1 and CDR2: LGHDT, YNNKEL (reference sequence). The V and J ends lost 4 bases and 3 bases respectively, with 16 bases between them. The CDR3 runs to 16 residues. CDR3: CASSRSKNPDYNEQFF. CDR3 nucleotides: TGTGCCAGCAGCCGAAGTAAGAACCCAGACTACAATGAGCAGTTCTTC.